Sequencing of this TCR beta chain was carried out in a study of cytomegalovirus exposure and HLA in healthy donors. Study-level findings and limits: Later analysis identified about 17,000 TCR beta sequences associated with HLA alleles, using a false discovery rate threshold of 0.05.

This CDR3 is built from 16 residues. The PCR used 60 Vbeta and 13 Jbeta primers. Sequencing was performed with immunoSEQ multiplex PCR; in TCRdb, only in-frame clones are kept and a portion is missing. The sample comprises 95,000 to 100,000 clones, 76% of which are singletons, and 1.5% to 2% rests with the top ten. A remark on this clone: The target antigen is unknown.

Sequencing was done on a sample of PBMCs. The sequence derives from a middle-aged man in good health and CMV-seronegative. This chain uses TRBV21-1 with TRBJ2-7; TRBD2 is the table's D call, not checked against the DNA. TRBV21-1 is given as a pseudogene. CDR3 protein: CTSSKRQASGTHEQYF. DNA of the CDR3: TGTACCAGCAGCAAAAGGCAGGCTAGCGGGACCCACGAGCAGTACTTC.